This note documents a single T cell receptor (beta chain) sequence. This sample was included in a study of blood T cell repertoires in COVID-19. The CDR3 is made up of 14 amino acids. CDR1 and CDR2 from the germline V gene are MNHEY and SVGAGI. With 7 bases clipped from V and 4 bases from J, the junction kept 6 bases outside the gene matches. This table comes from immunoSEQ multiplex PCR, and its TCRdb copy is limited to in-frame clones, with some not included. The sample includes more than 95,000 clones, approximately 85% of them seen just once. Sequenced material: peripheral blood. This TCR was sampled from a man between 60 and 70 years old with acute or convalescent COVID-19. The rearrangement joins TRBV6-5 to TRBJ1-2; 10 nucleotides agree with TRBD1. CDR3 nucleotide sequence: TGTGCCAGCATCCCGGGACAGGGGACCTATGGCTACACCTTC. Its protein is CASIPGQGTYGYTF.